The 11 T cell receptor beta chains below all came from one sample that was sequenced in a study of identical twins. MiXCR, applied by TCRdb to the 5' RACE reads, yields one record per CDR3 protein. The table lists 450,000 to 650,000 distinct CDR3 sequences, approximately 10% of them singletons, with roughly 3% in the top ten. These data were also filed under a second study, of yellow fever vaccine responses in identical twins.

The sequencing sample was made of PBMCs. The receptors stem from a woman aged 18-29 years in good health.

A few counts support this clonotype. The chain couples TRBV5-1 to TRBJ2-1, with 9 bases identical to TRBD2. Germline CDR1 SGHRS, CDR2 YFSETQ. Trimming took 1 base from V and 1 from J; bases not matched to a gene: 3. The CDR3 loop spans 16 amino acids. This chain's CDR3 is CASSLYLAGSYNEQFF. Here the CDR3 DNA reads TGCGCCAGCAGCTTGTACCTAGCGGGGTCCTACAATGAGCAGTTCTTC.

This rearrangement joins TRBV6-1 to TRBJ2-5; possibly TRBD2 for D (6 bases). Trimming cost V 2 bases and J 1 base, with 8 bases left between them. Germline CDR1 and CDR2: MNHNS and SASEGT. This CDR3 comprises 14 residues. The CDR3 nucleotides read TGTGCCAGCAGTGAACGGGGGAGCCAAGAGACCCAGTACTTC. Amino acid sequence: CASSERGSQETQYF.

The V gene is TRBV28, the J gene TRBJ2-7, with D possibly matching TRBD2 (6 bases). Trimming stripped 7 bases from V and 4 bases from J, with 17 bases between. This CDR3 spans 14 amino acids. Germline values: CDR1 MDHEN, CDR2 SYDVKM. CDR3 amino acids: CASKSPGTGYEQYF. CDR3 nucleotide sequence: TGTGCCAGCAAATCCCCCGGGACTGGGTACGAGCAGTACTTC. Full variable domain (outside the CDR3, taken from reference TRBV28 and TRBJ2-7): DVKVTQSSRYLVKRTGEKVFLECVQDMDHENMFWYRQDPGLGLRLIYFSYDVKMKEKGDIPEGYSVSREKKERFSLILESASTNQTSMYLCASKSPGTGYEQYFGPGTRLTVT.

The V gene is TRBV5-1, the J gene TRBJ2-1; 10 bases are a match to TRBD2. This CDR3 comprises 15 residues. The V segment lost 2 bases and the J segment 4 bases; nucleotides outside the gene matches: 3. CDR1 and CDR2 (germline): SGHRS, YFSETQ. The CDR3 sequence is CASSFTSGAYNEQFF. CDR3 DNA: TGCGCCAGCAGCTTTACTAGCGGGGCTTACAATGAGCAGTTCTTC.

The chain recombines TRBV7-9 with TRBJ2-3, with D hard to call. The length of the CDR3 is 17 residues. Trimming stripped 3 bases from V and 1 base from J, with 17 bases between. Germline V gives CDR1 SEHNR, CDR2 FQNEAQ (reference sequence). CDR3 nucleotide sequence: TGTGCCAGCAGCTTTTTAGGGAACCAGAAAGGCACAGATACGCAGTATTTT. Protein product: CASSFLGNQKGTDTQYF.

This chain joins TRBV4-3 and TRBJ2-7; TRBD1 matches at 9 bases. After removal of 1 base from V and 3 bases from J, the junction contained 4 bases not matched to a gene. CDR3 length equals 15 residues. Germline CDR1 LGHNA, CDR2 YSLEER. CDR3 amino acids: CASSQGDRADYEQYF. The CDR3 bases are TGCGCCAGCAGCCAAGGGGACAGGGCAGACTACGAGCAGTACTTC.

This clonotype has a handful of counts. CDR3 nucleotides: TGTGCCAGCAGCCAAGTGGGGACCACCGGGGAGCTGTTTTTT. It specifies CASSQVGTTGELFF. The chain is built from TRBV3-1 and TRBJ2-2; D is possibly TRBD1 or TRBD2 (5 bases each). The CDR3 totals 14 residues. V lost 1 base, J lost 4 bases, and 7 bases lay in between. The germline CDR1 and CDR2 sequences are LGHDT and YNNKEL (reference sequence).

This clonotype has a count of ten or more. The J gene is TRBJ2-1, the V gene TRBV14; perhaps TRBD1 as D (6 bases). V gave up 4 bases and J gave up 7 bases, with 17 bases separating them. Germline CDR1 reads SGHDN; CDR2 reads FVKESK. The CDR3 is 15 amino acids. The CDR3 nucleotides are TGTGCCAGCAGCCGCCCTGAAGGGGGTGAGAATGAGCAGTTCTTC. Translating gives CASSRPEGGENEQFF.

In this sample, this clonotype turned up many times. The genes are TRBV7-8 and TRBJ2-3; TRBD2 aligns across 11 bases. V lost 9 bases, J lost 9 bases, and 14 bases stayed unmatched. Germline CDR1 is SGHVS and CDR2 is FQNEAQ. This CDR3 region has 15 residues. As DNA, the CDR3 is TGTGCCAGTTTACTAGCGGGGGCTTCCCCCGGGACGCAGTATTTT. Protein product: CASLLAGASPGTQYF.

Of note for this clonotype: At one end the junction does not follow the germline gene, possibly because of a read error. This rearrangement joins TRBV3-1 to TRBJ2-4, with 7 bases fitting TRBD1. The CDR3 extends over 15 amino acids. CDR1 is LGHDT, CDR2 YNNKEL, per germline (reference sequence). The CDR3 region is CACSPNRGAKNIQYF. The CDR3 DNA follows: TGTGCCTGCAGCCCAAACAGGGGAGCCAAAAACATTCAGTACTTC. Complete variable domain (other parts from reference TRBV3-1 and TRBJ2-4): DTAVSQTPKYLVTQMGNDKSIKCEQNLGHDTMYWYKQDSKKFLKIMFSYNNKELIINETVPNRFSPKSPDKAHLNLHINSLELGDSAVYFCACSPNRGAKNIQYFGAGTRLSVL.

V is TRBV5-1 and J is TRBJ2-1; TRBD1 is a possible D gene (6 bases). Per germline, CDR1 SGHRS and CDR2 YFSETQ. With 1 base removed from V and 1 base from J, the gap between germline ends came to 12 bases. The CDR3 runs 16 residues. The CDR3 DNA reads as TGCGCCAGCAGCTTGCTTGGGGGCCGATCCTACAATGAGCAGTTCTTC. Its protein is CASSLLGGRSYNEQFF.